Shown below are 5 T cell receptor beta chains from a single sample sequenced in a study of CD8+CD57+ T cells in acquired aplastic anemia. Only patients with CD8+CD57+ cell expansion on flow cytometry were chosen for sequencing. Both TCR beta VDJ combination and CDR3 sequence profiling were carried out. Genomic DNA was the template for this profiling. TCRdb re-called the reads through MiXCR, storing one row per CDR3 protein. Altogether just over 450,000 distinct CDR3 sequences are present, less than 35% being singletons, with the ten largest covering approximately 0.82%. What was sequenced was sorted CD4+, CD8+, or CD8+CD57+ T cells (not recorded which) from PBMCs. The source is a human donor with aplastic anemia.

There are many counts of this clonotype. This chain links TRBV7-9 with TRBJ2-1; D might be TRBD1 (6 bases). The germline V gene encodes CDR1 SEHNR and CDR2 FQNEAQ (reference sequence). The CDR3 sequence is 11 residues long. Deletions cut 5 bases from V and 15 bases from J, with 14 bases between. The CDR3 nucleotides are TGTGCCAGCAGCCGGGACACAGACGCGTTCTTC. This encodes CASSRDTDAFF.

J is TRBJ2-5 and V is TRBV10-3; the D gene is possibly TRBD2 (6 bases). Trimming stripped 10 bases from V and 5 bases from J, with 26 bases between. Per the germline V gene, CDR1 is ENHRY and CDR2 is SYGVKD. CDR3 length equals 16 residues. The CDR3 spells CASRDLASEIRETQYF. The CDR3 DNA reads TGTGCCAGCAGGGATCTAGCGTCCGAGATTAGGGAGACCCAGTACTTC.

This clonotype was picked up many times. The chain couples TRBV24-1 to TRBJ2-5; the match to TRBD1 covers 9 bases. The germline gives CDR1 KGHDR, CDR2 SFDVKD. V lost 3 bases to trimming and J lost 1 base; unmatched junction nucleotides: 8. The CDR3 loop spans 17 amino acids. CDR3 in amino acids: CATSDETGGASQETQYF. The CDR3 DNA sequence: TGTGCCACCAGTGATGAAACAGGGGGCGCTTCCCAAGAGACCCAGTACTTC.

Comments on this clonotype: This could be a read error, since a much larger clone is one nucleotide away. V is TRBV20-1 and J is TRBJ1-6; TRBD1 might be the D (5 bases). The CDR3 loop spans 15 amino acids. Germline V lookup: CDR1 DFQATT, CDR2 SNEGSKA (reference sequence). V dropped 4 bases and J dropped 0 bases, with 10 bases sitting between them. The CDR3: CSAKGISSYNSPLHF. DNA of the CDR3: TGCAGTGCTAAGGGGATAAGCTCCTATAATTCACCCCTCCACTTT.

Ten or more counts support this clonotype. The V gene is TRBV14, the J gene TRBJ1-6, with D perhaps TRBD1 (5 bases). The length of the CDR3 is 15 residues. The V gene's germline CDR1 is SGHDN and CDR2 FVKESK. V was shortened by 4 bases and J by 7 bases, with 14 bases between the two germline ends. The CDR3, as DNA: TGTGCCAGCAGCCGGAAAGGACACCAGAATTCACCCCTCCACTTT. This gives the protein CASSRKGHQNSPLHF.